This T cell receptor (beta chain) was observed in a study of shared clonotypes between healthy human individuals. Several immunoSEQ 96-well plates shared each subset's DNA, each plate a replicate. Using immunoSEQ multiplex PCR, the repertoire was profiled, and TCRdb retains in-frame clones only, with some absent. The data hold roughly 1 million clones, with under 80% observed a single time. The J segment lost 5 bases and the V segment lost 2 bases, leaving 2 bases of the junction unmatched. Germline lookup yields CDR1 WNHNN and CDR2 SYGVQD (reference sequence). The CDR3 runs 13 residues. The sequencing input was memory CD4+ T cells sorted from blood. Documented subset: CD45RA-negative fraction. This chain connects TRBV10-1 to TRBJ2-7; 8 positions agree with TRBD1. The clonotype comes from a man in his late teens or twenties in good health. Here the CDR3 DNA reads TGCGCCAGCAGTGAGGAACAGGGGGACGAGCAGTACTTC. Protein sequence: CASSEEQGDEQYF.